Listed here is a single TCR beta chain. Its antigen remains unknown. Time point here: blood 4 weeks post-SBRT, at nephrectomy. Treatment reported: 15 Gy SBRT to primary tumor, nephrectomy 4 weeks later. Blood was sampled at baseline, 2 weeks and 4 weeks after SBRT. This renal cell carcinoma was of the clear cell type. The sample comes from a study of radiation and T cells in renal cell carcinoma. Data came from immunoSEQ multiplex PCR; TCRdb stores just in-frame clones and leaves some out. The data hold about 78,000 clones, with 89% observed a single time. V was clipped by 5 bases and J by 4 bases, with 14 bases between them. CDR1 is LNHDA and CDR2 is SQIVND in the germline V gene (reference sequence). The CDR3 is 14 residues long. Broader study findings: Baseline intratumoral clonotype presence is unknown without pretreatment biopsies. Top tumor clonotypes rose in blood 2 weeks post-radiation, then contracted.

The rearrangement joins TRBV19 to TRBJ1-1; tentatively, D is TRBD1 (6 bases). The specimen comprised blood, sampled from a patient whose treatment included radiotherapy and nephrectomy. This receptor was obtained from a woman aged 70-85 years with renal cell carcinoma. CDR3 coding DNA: TGTGCCAGTAGTCCAACAGGGTCGCGCACTGAAGCTTTCTTT. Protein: CASSPTGSRTEAFF.